This paragraph covers one TCR beta chain sequence. The data were obtained in a study of blood T cell repertoires in COVID-19. Study overall: The origin of the acute and convalescent COVID-19 samples was the United States, Italy and Spain. Sources were T cells, B-cell-depleted T cells, or PBMCs; the material itself was cDNA or gDNA.

In the authors' methods: Reference gene primer amplification gave nucleated cell count estimates. Sequencing was performed with immunoSEQ multiplex PCR; in TCRdb, only in-frame clones are kept and a portion is missing. The DNA was the basis for D and trimming; V, J and clone size are from that table. Among around 270,000 clones listed, around 92% were seen once. V lost 2 bases, J lost 6 bases, and 11 bases stayed unmatched. Germline CDR1 is MDHEN and CDR2 is SYDVKM. This CDR3 has 17 amino acids. Seattle-derived patients entered the study during active infection and were followed longitudinally. The chain uses TRBV28 and TRBJ2-3; 10 nucleotides agree with TRBD1. The source of this sequence is a person under 35 with COVID-19, enrolled during active disease. The source material was peripheral blood. The CDR3 sequence: CASSLGQGGLSGDTQYF. For the CDR3, the DNA is TGTGCCAGCAGTTTAGGACAGGGGGGATTGTCAGGGGATACGCAGTATTTT.